This TCR beta chain was documented in a study of breast tumors, draining lymph nodes, adjacent tissues. Broader study findings: Data fit most tumor T cells coming from lymph node, expanding in tumor. Tumor repertoires ranked between lymph nodes and nontumor tissue in diversity, with V and J gene preferences.

With regard to this clonotype: As yet, its antigen is unknown. The conserved closing phenylalanine or tryptophan is absent in this CDR3, likely reflecting a read error.

Via MiXCR, TCRdb re-called the multiplex PCR reads, giving one row per CDR3 protein. The profile shows 20,000 to 25,000 distinct CDR3 sequences, 40% to 45% of them singletons. Germline assignment: CDR1 SEHNR and CDR2 FQNEAQ (reference sequence). This CDR3 has 14 residues. The V gene lost 5 bases and the J gene lost 3 bases, with 11 bases spanning the gap. This clonotype originated in a female donor with breast cancer. Some clones in this sample may be carry-over from other donors' samples. The genes are TRBV7-9 and TRBJ2-4; possible D gene TRBD1, 8 bases. The sequenced sample consisted of breast tumor tissue. CDR3 amino acids: CASSTGGGKNIQYV. The CDR3, as DNA: TGTGCCAGCAGCACAGGGGGGGGCAAAAACATTCAGTACGTC.